The source of this T cell receptor (beta chain) is a study of blood T cell repertoires in COVID-19. This clone has just a few counts. CDR3 length: 16 residues. Germline CDR1 is KGHSH and CDR2 is LQKENI. Trimming pared 1 base from V and 0 bases from J, leaving 9 bases between. Sequenced by immunoSEQ multiplex PCR; TCRdb stores in-frame clones only, minus some. The table shows around 220,000 clones, with less than 85% occurring only once. The chain is built from TRBV18 and TRBJ2-2; unclear D gene. The sample consisted of peripheral blood. This clonotype was sampled from a woman aged 80 or over with COVID-19, enrolled during active disease. CDR3 in amino acids: CASSPRSSSNTGELFF. The CDR3 DNA follows: TGTGCCAGCTCACCACGGAGTTCATCGAACACCGGGGAGCTGTTTTTT.